This T cell receptor beta chain was captured in a study of blood T cell repertoires in COVID-19. Study summary: From T cells, B-cell-depleted T cells, or PBMCs came the material, which was cDNA or gDNA.

Under the authors' procedure: Amplification with reference gene primers provided the estimates of nucleated cell counts. TCRdb's copy holds only in-frame clones and misses some; the assay was immunoSEQ multiplex PCR. Clone size and the V and J calls come from that table; the DNA yielded D and trimming. The sample consists of about 170,000 clones, approximately 91% of them appearing once. This clone was seen more than once but under ten times. Cohort 3 recovery required two negative PCRs, clearance, or symptom resolution. The clonotype comes from a woman under 30 who had recovered from COVID-19. Specimen: PBMCs or T cells enriched from blood (not recorded which).

The CDR3 is CASSVAGNTEAFF. The CDR3 nucleotides are TGTGCCAGCAGCGTAGCAGGGAACACTGAAGCTTTCTTT. The chain recombines TRBV9 with TRBJ1-1, with D uncertain. V shed 0 bases and J shed 1 base, with 4 bases lying between them. There are 13 residues in the CDR3. Germline CDR1 is SGDLS and CDR2 is YYNGEE.